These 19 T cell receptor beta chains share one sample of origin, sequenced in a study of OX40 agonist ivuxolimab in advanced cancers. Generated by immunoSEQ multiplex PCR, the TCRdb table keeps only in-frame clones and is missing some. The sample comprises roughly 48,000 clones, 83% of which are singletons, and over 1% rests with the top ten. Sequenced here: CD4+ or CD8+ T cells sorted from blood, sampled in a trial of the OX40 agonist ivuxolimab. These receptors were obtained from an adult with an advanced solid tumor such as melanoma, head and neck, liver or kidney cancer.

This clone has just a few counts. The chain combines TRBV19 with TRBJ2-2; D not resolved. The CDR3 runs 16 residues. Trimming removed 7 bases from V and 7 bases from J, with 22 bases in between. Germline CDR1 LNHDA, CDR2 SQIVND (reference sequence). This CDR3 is CASTSRRFGKSGELFF. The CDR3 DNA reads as TGTGCCAGTACCAGCCGGCGATTTGGGAAGAGCGGGGAGCTGTTTTTT.

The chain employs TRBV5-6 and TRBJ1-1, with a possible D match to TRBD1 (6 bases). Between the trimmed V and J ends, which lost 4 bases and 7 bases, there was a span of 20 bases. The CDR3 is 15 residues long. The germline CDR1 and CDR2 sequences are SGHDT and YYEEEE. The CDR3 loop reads CASSPLYRDVREAFF. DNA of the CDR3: TGTGCCAGCAGCCCGCTCTACAGGGACGTACGTGAAGCTTTCTTT. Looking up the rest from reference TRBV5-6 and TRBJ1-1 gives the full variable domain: DAGVTQSPTHLIKTRGQQVTLRCSPKSGHDTVSWYQQALGQGPQFIFQYYEEEERQRGNFPDRFSGHQFPNYSSELNVNALLLGDSALYLCASSPLYRDVREAFFGQGTRLTVV.

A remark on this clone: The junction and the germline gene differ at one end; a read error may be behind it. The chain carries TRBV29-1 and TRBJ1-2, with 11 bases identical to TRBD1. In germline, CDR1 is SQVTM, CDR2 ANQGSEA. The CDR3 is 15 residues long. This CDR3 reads CSAEGQGALDYGYTF. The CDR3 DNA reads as TGCAGCGCTGAAGGACAGGGGGCTCTAGACTATGGCTACACCTTC.

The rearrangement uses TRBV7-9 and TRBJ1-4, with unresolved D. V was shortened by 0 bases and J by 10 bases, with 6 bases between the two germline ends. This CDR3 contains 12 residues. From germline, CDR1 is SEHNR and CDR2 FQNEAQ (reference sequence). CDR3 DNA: TGTGCCAGCAGCTTAGCACTGGGAAAACTGTTTTTT. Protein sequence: CASSLALGKLFF.

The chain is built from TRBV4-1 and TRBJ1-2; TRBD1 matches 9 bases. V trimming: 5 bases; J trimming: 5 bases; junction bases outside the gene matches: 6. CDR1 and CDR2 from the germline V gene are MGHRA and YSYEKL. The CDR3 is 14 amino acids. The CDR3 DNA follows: TGCGCCAGCAGCGCCTCCGGGACAGGGTATGGCTACACCTTC. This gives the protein CASSASGTGYGYTF.

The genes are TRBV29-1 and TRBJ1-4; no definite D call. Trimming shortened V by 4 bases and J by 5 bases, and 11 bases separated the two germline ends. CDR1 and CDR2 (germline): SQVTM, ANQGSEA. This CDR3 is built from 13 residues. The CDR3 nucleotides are TGCAGCGTTGCCGCGAGTTCGAATGAAAAACTGTTTTTT. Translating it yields CSVAASSNEKLFF.

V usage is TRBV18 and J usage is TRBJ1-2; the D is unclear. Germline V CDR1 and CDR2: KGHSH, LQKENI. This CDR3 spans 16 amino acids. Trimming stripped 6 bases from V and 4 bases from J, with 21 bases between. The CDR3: CASSSARSVVSYGYTF. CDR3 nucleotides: TGTGCCAGCTCGTCGGCCCGGAGCGTTGTTAGCTATGGCTACACCTTC. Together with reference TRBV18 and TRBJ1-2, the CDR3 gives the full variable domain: NAGVMQNPRHLVRRRGQEARLRCSPMKGHSHVYWYRQLPEEGLKFMVYLQKENIIDESGMPKERFSAEFPKEGPSILRIQQVVRGDSAAYFCASSSARSVVSYGYTFGSGTRLTVV.

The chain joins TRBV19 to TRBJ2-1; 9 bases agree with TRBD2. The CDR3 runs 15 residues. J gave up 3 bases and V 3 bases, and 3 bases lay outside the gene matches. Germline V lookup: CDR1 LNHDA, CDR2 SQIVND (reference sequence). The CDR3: CASSIGRGGYNEQFF. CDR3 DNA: TGTGCCAGTAGTATCGGGCGGGGGGGCTACAATGAGCAGTTCTTC. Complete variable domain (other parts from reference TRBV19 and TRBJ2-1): DGGITQSPKYLFRKEGQNVTLSCEQNLNHDAMYWYRQDPGQGLRLIYYSQIVNDFQKGDIAEGYSVSREKKESFPLTVTSAQKNPTAFYLCASSIGRGGYNEQFFGPGTRLTVL.

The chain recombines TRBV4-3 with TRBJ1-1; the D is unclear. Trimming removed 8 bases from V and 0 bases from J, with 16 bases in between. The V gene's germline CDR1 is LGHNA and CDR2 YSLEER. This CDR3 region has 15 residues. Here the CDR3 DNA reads TGCGCCAGCTCACGTGAAAACACCTTGAACACTGAAGCTTTCTTT. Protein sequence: CASSRENTLNTEAFF.

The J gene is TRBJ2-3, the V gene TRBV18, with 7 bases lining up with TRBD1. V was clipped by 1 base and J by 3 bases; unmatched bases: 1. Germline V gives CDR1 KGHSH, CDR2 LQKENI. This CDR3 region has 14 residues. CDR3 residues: CASSPQTGTDTQYF. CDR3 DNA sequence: TGTGCCAGCTCACCACAGACAGGGACAGATACGCAGTATTTT.

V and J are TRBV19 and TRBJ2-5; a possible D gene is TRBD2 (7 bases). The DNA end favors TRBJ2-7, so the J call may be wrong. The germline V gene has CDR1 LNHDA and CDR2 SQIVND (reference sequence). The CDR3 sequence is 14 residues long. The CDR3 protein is CASTTGGGSYEQYF. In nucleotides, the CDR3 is TGTGCCAGTACCACGGGGGGCGGCTCCTACGAGCAGTACTTC.

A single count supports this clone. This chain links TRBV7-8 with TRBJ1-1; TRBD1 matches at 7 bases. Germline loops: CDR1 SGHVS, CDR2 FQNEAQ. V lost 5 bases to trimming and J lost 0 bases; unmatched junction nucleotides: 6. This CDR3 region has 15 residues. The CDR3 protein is CASSGTGTVNTEAFF. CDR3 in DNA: TGTGCCAGCAGCGGAACCGGGACAGTGAACACTGAAGCTTTCTTT. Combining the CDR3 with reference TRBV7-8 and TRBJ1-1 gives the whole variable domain GAGVSQSPRYKVAKRGQDVALRCDPISGHVSLFWYQQALGQGPEFLTYFQNEAQLDKSGLPSDRFFAERPEGSVSTLKIQRTQQEDSAVYLCASSGTGTVNTEAFFGQGTRLTVV.

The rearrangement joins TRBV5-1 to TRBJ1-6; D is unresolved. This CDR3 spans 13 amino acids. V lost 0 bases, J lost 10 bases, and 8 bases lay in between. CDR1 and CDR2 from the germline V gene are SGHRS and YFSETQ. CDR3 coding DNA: TGCGCCAGCAGCTTGGCCGGCCGGTCACCCCTCCACTTT. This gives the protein CASSLAGRSPLHF.

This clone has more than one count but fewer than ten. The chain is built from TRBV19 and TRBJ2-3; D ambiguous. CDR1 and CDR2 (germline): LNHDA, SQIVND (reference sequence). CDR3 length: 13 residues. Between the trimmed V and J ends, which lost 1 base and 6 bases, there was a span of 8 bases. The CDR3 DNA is TGTGCCAGTAGTATAGTGGGCGCGGATACGCAGTATTTT. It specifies CASSIVGADTQYF. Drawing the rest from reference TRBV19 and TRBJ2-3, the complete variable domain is DGGITQSPKYLFRKEGQNVTLSCEQNLNHDAMYWYRQDPGQGLRLIYYSQIVNDFQKGDIAEGYSVSREKKESFPLTVTSAQKNPTAFYLCASSIVGADTQYFGPGTRLTVL.

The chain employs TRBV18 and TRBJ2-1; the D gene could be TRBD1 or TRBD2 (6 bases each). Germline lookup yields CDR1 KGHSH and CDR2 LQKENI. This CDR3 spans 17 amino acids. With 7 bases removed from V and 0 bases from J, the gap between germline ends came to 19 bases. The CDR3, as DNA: TGTGCCAGCTACCCGCTGGGGGCCGGGAGCTCCTACAATGAGCAGTTCTTC. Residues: CASYPLGAGSSYNEQFF.

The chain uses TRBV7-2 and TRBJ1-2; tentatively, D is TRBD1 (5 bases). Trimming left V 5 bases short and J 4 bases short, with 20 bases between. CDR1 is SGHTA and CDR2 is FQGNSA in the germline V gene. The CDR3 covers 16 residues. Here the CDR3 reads CASSPTSGTASYGYTF. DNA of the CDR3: TGTGCCAGCAGCCCAACCTCCGGGACCGCAAGCTATGGCTACACCTTC.

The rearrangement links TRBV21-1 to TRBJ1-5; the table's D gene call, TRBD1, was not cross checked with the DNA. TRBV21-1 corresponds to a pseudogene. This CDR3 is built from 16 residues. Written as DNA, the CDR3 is TGTGCCAGAAGCATGATCCCAACAGGGTTGGGTCAGCCCCAGCATTTT. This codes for CARSMIPTGLGQPQHF.

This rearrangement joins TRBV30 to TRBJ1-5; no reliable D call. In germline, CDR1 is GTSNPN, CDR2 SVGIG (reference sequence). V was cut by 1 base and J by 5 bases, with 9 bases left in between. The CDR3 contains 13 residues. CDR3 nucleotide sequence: TGTGCCTGGAGTGAAAGCTTGTATCAGCCCCAGCATTTT. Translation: CAWSESLYQPQHF.

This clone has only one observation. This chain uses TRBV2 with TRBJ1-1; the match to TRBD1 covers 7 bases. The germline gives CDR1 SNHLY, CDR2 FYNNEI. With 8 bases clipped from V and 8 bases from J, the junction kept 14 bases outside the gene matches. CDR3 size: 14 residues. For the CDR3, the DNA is TGTGCCAGCTCCAGACAGGGAGTCCCAGCGGAAGCTTTCTTT. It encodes CASSRQGVPAEAFF.